The 7 T cell receptor beta chains in this list originate from one sample, sequenced in a study of CD8+ T cells in alopecia areata. Treatment reported: oral pan-JAK inhibitor, 5-10 mg twice daily. Extracted RNA was reverse transcribed, and the resulting cDNA served as sequencing template. Profiling relied on immunoSEQ multiplex PCR, and the TCRdb table lists in-frame clones only, not all of them. Of more than 90,000 clones in the sample, 50% to 75% were seen once. The sequenced sample was CD8+ T cells sorted from blood, obtained at week 24, from a patient treated with tofacitinib. These receptors originate from a human donor with alopecia areata.

This clone has just one count. V is TRBV5-1 and J is TRBJ1-1, with D unclear. CDR1 is SGHRS, CDR2 YFSETQ, per germline. V lost 4 bases and J 4 bases, leaving 17 bases between the germline ends. The CDR3 contains 15 residues. CDR3 sequence: CASSGNGEEATEAFF. CDR3 DNA sequence: TGCGCCAGCAGCGGGAATGGGGAGGAGGCCACTGAAGCTTTCTTT.

Here the CDR3 DNA reads TGTGCCAGCCGGACTATAGGAGGCAATGAGCAGTTCTTC. Protein: CASRTIGGNEQFF. The chain links TRBV27 to TRBJ2-1, with D possibly being TRBD2 (6 bases). In germline, CDR1 is MNHEY, CDR2 SMNVEV (reference sequence). The CDR3 runs 13 residues. Deletions cut 8 bases from V and 6 bases from J, with 14 bases between.

This clone was recorded a few times. V is TRBV27 and J is TRBJ2-7; D call uncertain. Trimming pared 5 bases from V and 3 bases from J, leaving 11 bases between. The CDR3 spans 13 residues. Looked up from germline, CDR1 is MNHEY and CDR2 is SMNVEV (reference sequence). CDR3 sequence reads: CASSPAGLYEQYF. CDR3 sequence (DNA): TGTGCCAGCAGTCCGGCAGGTCTCTACGAGCAGTACTTC.

The V and J genes are TRBV4-1 and TRBJ2-1; no firm D call. Germline V gives CDR1 MGHRA, CDR2 YSYEKL. Trimming stripped 4 bases from V and 2 bases from J, with 6 bases between. The CDR3 extends over 13 amino acids. Written as DNA, the CDR3 is TGCGCCAGCAGCCGGGTAACCTACAATGAGCAGTTCTTC. As protein: CASSRVTYNEQFF.

The gene calls are TRBV15 and TRBJ2-7; the match to TRBD1 covers 9 bases. The germline V gene encodes CDR1 LNHNV and CDR2 YYDKDF (reference sequence). Trimming removed 0 bases from V and 3 bases from J; junction bases left unmatched: 6. CDR3 size: 16 residues. CDR3 bases: TGTGCCACCAGCAGAGATTTGACAGGGGGGGACTACGAGCAGTACTTC. This sequence encodes CATSRDLTGGDYEQYF. The complete variable domain, with remaining parts taken from reference TRBV15 and TRBJ2-7, reads DAMVIQNPRYQVTQFGKPVTLSCSQTLNHNVMYWYQQKSSQAPKLLFHYYDKDFNNEADTPDNFQSRRPNTSFCFLDIRSPGLGDTAMYLCATSRDLTGGDYEQYFGPGTRLTVT.

The J gene is TRBJ1-2, the V gene TRBV30; D is possibly TRBD1 (5 bases). The CDR3 contains 15 residues. V lost 0 bases to trimming and J lost 11 bases, with 22 bases between them. Germline V gene sequence: CDR1 GTSNPN, CDR2 SVGIG (reference sequence). The CDR3, as DNA: TGTGCCTGGAGTGTACTGGCCGGGGCCATTATAGGGTACACCTTC. Translating gives CAWSVLAGAIIGYTF.

The V gene is TRBV7-9, the J gene TRBJ2-1, with 11 bases matching TRBD2. Looked up from germline, CDR1 is SEHNR and CDR2 is FQNEAQ (reference sequence). The CDR3 length is 16 residues. Trimming at V came to 5 bases and at J to 3 bases, leaving 6 bases not matched to a gene. The CDR3 loop reads CASSGRLAGYYNEQFF. The CDR3, as DNA: TGTGCCAGCAGCGGGCGACTAGCGGGGTACTACAATGAGCAGTTCTTC.